These 8 T cell receptor beta chains share one sample of origin, sequenced in a study of identical twins. MiXCR, applied by TCRdb to the 5' RACE reads, yields one record per CDR3 protein. There are hundreds of thousands of distinct CDR3 sequences in the sample; roughly 26% occur only once, and 2.9% lies in the top ten. These data also featured in a second study, about T cells expressing NK-cell markers.

The source material was CD4+ T cells sorted from blood. The receptor source for this set is a young woman in good health.

The chain recombines TRBV12-5 with TRBJ1-6; D remains unclear. Looked up from germline, CDR1 is LGHNT and CDR2 is FRNRAP. The CDR3 totals 14 residues. The V end lost 2 bases, the J end lost 8 bases, and 10 bases lay between the germline ends. CDR3 residues: CASGLMGSYSPLHF. The DNA of the CDR3 is TGTGCTAGTGGTTTGATGGGGTCGTATTCACCCCTCCACTTT.

There are a few counts of this clonotype. This chain connects TRBV20-1 to TRBJ2-1; no clear D. Trimming took off 4 bases at V and 7 bases at J, with 5 bases between the two ends. CDR1 and CDR2 from the germline V gene are DFQATT and SNEGSKA (reference sequence). This CDR3 spans 10 amino acids. The DNA of the CDR3 is TGCAGTGCTACGGAGAATGAGCAGTTCTTC. This translates into CSATENEQFF.

Only a few counts were recorded for this clonotype. The chain carries TRBV5-1 and TRBJ1-1; the D gene is possibly TRBD1 (6 bases). The V gene's germline CDR1 is SGHRS and CDR2 YFSETQ. Deletions cut 4 bases from V and 2 bases from J, with 18 bases between. The CDR3 has 16 amino acids. CDR3 sequence reads: CASSPIQGSFNTEAFF. The CDR3 bases are TGCGCCAGCAGCCCCATACAGGGATCGTTTAACACTGAAGCTTTCTTT. Based on the CDR3 plus reference TRBV5-1 and TRBJ1-1, the full variable domain is KAGVTQTPRYLIKTRGQQVTLSCSPISGHRSVSWYQQTPGQGLQFLFEYFSETQRNKGNFPGRFSGRQFSNSRSEMNVSTLELGDSALYLCASSPIQGSFNTEAFFGQGTRLTVV.

The gene calls are TRBV20-1 and TRBJ2-7; 8 bases match TRBD2. The V gene's germline CDR1 is DFQATT and CDR2 SNEGSKA (reference sequence). The CDR3 contains 13 residues. V was pared by 5 bases and J by 4 bases, with 7 bases of the junction left unmatched. The CDR3: CSAGSGRGYEQYF. CDR3 DNA: TGCAGTGCTGGAAGCGGGAGAGGGTACGAGCAGTACTTC.

This clonotype was counted a few times. The chain links TRBV5-1 to TRBJ2-1, with 13 bases lining up with TRBD2. This CDR3 has 18 amino acids. Per the germline V gene, CDR1 is SGHRS and CDR2 is YFSETQ. V lost 0 bases to trimming and J lost 6 bases; unmatched junction nucleotides: 9. The CDR3 protein is CASSLDPKGTSGTNEQFF. The CDR3 DNA sequence: TGCGCCAGCAGCTTGGATCCAAAGGGGACTAGCGGGACCAATGAGCAGTTCTTC.

This clonotype was seen a few times. This sequence joins TRBV28 and TRBJ1-4; a weak D match, TRBD1 (6 bases). Trimming stripped 5 bases from V and 4 bases from J, with 11 bases between. The CDR3 is 14 amino acids. Germline V gene data show CDR1 as MDHEN and CDR2 as SYDVKM. CDR3 residues: CASSIGQSNEKLFF. CDR3 in DNA: TGTGCCAGCAGTATCGGACAGAGTAATGAAAAACTGTTTTTT.

This clonotype was observed a few times. The germline gene is not matched at one end of the junction; a read error may be the cause. This rearrangement joins TRBV29-1 to TRBJ1-4; D is unresolved. Germline V gene sequence: CDR1 SQVTM, CDR2 ANQGSEA. The CDR3 consists of 9 residues. The CDR3 region is CPEPAKLFF. CDR3 nucleotide sequence: TGTCCCGAGCCGGCAAAACTGTTTTTT.

The gene calls are TRBV6-1 and TRBJ2-7; tentatively, D is TRBD1 (8 bases). V was cut by 6 bases and J by 4 bases, with 16 bases left in between. This CDR3 has 14 amino acids. Per the germline V gene, CDR1 is MNHNS and CDR2 is SASEGT. CDR3 DNA: TGTGCCAGCAGGGGAGGGACAGGTCTTTACGAGCAGTACTTC. This translates into CASRGGTGLYEQYF.